These 30 T cell receptor beta chains were sequenced from one sample in a study of spatial heterogeneity in lung cancer. A single record per CDR3 protein comes from TCRdb applying MiXCR to the 5' RACE reads. The sample records about 13,000 distinct CDR3 sequences, roughly 5.5% being singletons. Stated time point: sample taken at primary tumor resection. Study-level results: Expanded alpha and beta TCR counts within tumors tracked tumor mutation counts.

These receptors have no identified antigens. Sequences were derived from lung tumor tissue, sampled at surgery. These receptors were taken from a male donor with early-stage non-small cell lung cancer.

This clonotype was recorded at least ten times. CDR3 in DNA: TGTGCCTGGAGTGTTCCAGGGTTGGGCAATTCACCCCTCCACTTT. Its protein is CAWSVPGLGNSPLHF. The chain links TRBV30 to TRBJ1-6; D is perhaps TRBD1 (5 bases). The CDR3 is 15 residues long. The V end was cut by 0 bases, the J end by 7 bases, with 13 bases between. CDR1 and CDR2 from the germline V gene are GTSNPN and SVGIG (reference sequence). Filled out from reference TRBV30 and TRBJ1-6, the complete variable domain reads SQTIHQWPATLVQPVGSPLSLECTVEGTSNPNLYWYRQAAGRGLQLLFYSVGIGQISSEVPQNLSASRPQDRQFILSSKKLLLSDSGFYLCAWSVPGLGNSPLHFGNGTRLTVT.

This clonotype is medium-sized (0.01 to 0.1%) by share. This chain connects TRBV7-8 to TRBJ2-1, with D maybe TRBD2 (5 bases). The V and J ends lost 2 bases and 6 bases respectively, with 14 bases between them. Per germline, CDR1 SGHVS and CDR2 FQNEAQ. The length of the CDR3 is 15 residues. The CDR3 nucleotides are TGTGCCAGCAGCTTAAAGAGGGATCTGGGCAATGAGCAGTTCTTC. As protein: CASSLKRDLGNEQFF.

Ten or more counts support this clonotype. J is TRBJ1-1 and V is TRBV7-8; D is ambiguous. V dropped 2 bases and J dropped 2 bases, with 3 bases sitting between them. The length of the CDR3 is 12 residues. CDR1 is SGHVS, CDR2 FQNEAQ, per germline. CDR3 nucleotides: TGTGCCAGCAGCTTAACCAACACTGAAGCTTTCTTT. This codes for CASSLTNTEAFF.

There are many counts of this clonotype. V and J are TRBV29-1 and TRBJ2-3; the D is unclear. Trimming removed 7 bases from V and 0 bases from J, with 5 bases in between. This CDR3 is built from 11 residues. Germline CDR1 SQVTM, CDR2 ANQGSEA. In DNA, the CDR3 is TGCAGCGCGACGAGCACAGATACGCAGTATTTT. It specifies CSATSTDTQYF.

This clonotype was seen many times. This chain joins TRBV5-1 and TRBJ2-6; maybe TRBD1 (6 bases). The V end was cut by 4 bases, the J end by 2 bases, with 13 bases between. Germline V gene data show CDR1 as SGHRS and CDR2 as YFSETQ. The CDR3 totals 16 residues. The CDR3 DNA sequence: TGCGCCAGCAGCCCAGGGGTGGGGACTGGGGCCAACGTCCTGACTTTC. Protein: CASSPGVGTGANVLTF.

This clonotype came up many times. This chain links TRBV12-3 or TRBV12-4 with TRBJ1-6, with no clear D. V was clipped by 4 bases and J by 17 bases, with 15 bases between them. The CDR3 spans 12 residues. CDR3 sequence (DNA): TGTGCCAGCAGTTATGGAGAAGGAGCGATCCACTTT. It specifies CASSYGEGAIHF.

V usage is TRBV7-9 and J usage is TRBJ2-1; 8 nucleotides match TRBD2. CDR3 length: 12 amino acids. With V trimmed by 6 bases and J by 10 bases, 5 bases remained unmatched. From germline, CDR1 is SEHNR and CDR2 FQNEAQ (reference sequence). This CDR3 is CASSQRGNEQFF. The CDR3 bases are TGTGCCAGCAGTCAGCGGGGGAACGAGCAGTTCTTC.

This clonotype was observed many times. The rearrangement uses TRBV9 and TRBJ2-5; no definite D call. V dropped 6 bases and J dropped 1 base, with 10 bases sitting between them. The germline CDR1 and CDR2 sequences are SGDLS and YYNGEE. The CDR3 has 13 residues. DNA for the CDR3: TGTGCCAGCACCCCTGGTGTCCAAGAGACCCAGTACTTC. Protein: CASTPGVQETQYF.

The rearrangement links TRBV7-2 to TRBJ1-4; D is ambiguous. V shed 6 bases and J shed 1 base, with 9 bases lying between them. Germline CDR1 reads SGHTA; CDR2 reads FQGNSA. This CDR3 contains 14 residues. CDR3 DNA sequence: TGTGCCAGCAGGCAACAAATAACTAATGAAAAACTGTTTTTT. It translates to CASRQQITNEKLFF.

This clonotype appeared many times. The rearrangement joins TRBV28 to TRBJ1-1, with a tentative D call TRBD1 (6 bases). Per the germline V gene, CDR1 is MDHEN and CDR2 is SYDVKM. The ends were cut back, 2 bases at V and 1 base at J, with 8 bases in the middle. The CDR3 consists of 14 residues. CDR3 DNA sequence: TGTGCCAGCAGTTTAACAGGGCCGAACACTGAAGCTTTCTTT. This codes for CASSLTGPNTEAFF.

This clonotype was counted only a few times. This chain joins TRBV7-2 and TRBJ1-2, with D unclear. The CDR3 length is 13 residues. In germline, CDR1 is SGHTA, CDR2 FQGNSA. Trimming shortened V by 3 bases and J by 4 bases, and 9 bases separated the two germline ends. The CDR3 DNA sequence: TGTGCCAGCAGCTTCGATCGACCCTATGGCTACACCTTC. The encoded protein is CASSFDRPYGYTF.

This clonotype came up a few times. This sequence joins TRBV19 and TRBJ2-5, with D tentatively TRBD1 (6 bases). Germline V gives CDR1 LNHDA, CDR2 SQIVND (reference sequence). V was pared by 6 bases and J by 1 base, with 9 bases between. CDR3 size: 13 residues. The CDR3 nucleotides read TGTGCCAGTAGGAGACAGGCCCAAGAGACCCAGTACTTC. It translates to CASRRQAQETQYF.

This clonotype was detected many times. This chain links TRBV7-8 with TRBJ1-3, with D perhaps TRBD1 (5 bases). Germline-derived CDR1 and CDR2 are SGHVS and FQNEAQ. V dropped 2 bases and J dropped 0 bases, with 14 bases sitting between them. CDR3 length: 17 amino acids. CDR3 DNA sequence: TGTGCCAGCAGCTTAAAACCCGTGACAGCCTCTGGAAACACCATATATTTT. Translating gives CASSLKPVTASGNTIYF. Drawing the rest from reference TRBV7-8 and TRBJ1-3, the complete variable domain is GAGVSQSPRYKVAKRGQDVALRCDPISGHVSLFWYQQALGQGPEFLTYFQNEAQLDKSGLPSDRFFAERPEGSVSTLKIQRTQQEDSAVYLCASSLKPVTASGNTIYFGEGSWLTVV.

Many counts were recorded for this clonotype. The V gene is TRBV4-3, the J gene TRBJ1-1; unclear D gene. Looked up from germline, CDR1 is LGHNA and CDR2 is YSLEER. The V end was cut by 0 bases, the J end by 10 bases, with 9 bases between. This CDR3 is built from 12 residues. The CDR3 is CASSQDRRGAFF. The CDR3 coding sequence is TGCGCCAGCAGCCAAGACAGGCGGGGAGCTTTCTTT.

This chain links TRBV6-6 with TRBJ2-1; the D call may be TRBD1 or TRBD2 (5 bases each). Trimming cost V 5 bases and J 0 bases, with 17 bases left between them. The CDR3 is 17 residues long. Germline loops: CDR1 MNHNY, CDR2 SVGAGI (reference sequence). CDR3 amino acids: CASSNTWDASSYNEQFF. CDR3 bases: TGTGCCAGCAGTAATACTTGGGACGCGAGCTCCTACAATGAGCAGTTCTTC.

This clonotype was counted at least ten times. The V and J genes are TRBV12-3 or TRBV12-4 and TRBJ2-7, with D perhaps TRBD2 (6 bases). CDR3 length: 14 residues. V gave up 8 bases and J gave up 0 bases, with 14 bases separating them. The CDR3 DNA is TGTGCCAGCTCGGACTCCGGGAGCTCCTACGAGCAGTACTTC. It specifies CASSDSGSSYEQYF.

This clonotype was observed many times. This chain connects TRBV16 to TRBJ1-5; 10 positions match TRBD1. Germline loops: CDR1 KGHSY, CDR2 FQNENV. The junction had 8 bases not matched to a gene; V was cut back by 3 bases and J by 0 bases. The CDR3 has 18 residues. CDR3 region: CASSQSDRGKYSNQPQHF. DNA for the CDR3: TGTGCCAGCAGCCAGTCGGACAGGGGGAAGTATAGCAATCAGCCCCAGCATTTT.

The V gene is TRBV6-2 or TRBV6-3, the J gene TRBJ1-5, with TRBD1 as a possible D gene (5 bases). Trimming stripped 8 bases from V and 5 bases from J, with 13 bases between. CDR1 is MNHEY, CDR2 SVGEGT, per germline. The CDR3 covers 13 residues. In nucleotides, the CDR3 is TGTGCCAGCGTCAACGGGGGGGATCAGCCCCAGCATTTT. Translating gives CASVNGGDQPQHF.

There are many counts of this clonotype. The J gene is TRBJ1-4, the V gene TRBV12-3 or TRBV12-4, with D uncertain. This CDR3 contains 13 residues. V dropped 2 bases and J dropped 7 bases, with 8 bases sitting between them. The CDR3 reads CASSLIEGEKLFF. The CDR3 DNA reads as TGTGCCAGCAGTTTAATAGAGGGTGAAAAACTGTTTTTT.

This clonotype was counted many times. The rearrangement links TRBV6-2 or TRBV6-3 to TRBJ2-2; tentative D call: TRBD1 (5 bases). With 8 bases removed from V and 4 bases from J, the gap between germline ends came to 14 bases. Germline V gives CDR1 MNHEY, CDR2 SVGEGT. The CDR3 has 14 residues. In DNA form, the CDR3 reads TGTGCCAGCCTCCGGGCCCAGGGCACCGGGGAGCTGTTTTTT. Protein: CASLRAQGTGELFF.

This clonotype was counted many times. The gene calls are TRBV29-1 and TRBJ2-5; 8 nucleotides align to TRBD1. Trimming removed 6 bases from V and 7 bases from J; junction bases left unmatched: 10. CDR3 length: 13 residues. The germline V gene has CDR1 SQVTM and CDR2 ANQGSEA. The DNA for the CDR3 is TGCAGCGTCCCGGACAGGGCTCGGGGGACCCAGTACTTC. Translation: CSVPDRARGTQYF.

This clonotype was seen at least ten times. This chain uses TRBV19 with TRBJ2-3; a possible D gene is TRBD1 (6 bases). Per germline, CDR1 LNHDA and CDR2 SQIVND (reference sequence). Trimming cost V 4 bases and J 6 bases, with 14 bases left between them. The length of the CDR3 is 14 residues. As DNA, the CDR3 is TGTGCCAGTAGTAAACCGACAGGCGGGGATACGCAGTATTTT. Its translation: CASSKPTGGDTQYF.

This clonotype was seen ten or more times. The CDR3 DNA reads TGTGCCATCAGTCCTACGGGGTTGCGCGAGCAGTACTTC. Protein: CAISPTGLREQYF. The V gene is TRBV10-3, the J gene TRBJ2-7; maybe TRBD2 (5 bases). Germline lookup yields CDR1 ENHRY and CDR2 SYGVKD. The CDR3 is 13 amino acids. V dropped 5 bases and J dropped 6 bases, with 14 bases sitting between them.

This clonotype appeared many times. The chain carries TRBV12-3 or TRBV12-4 and TRBJ2-7; D perhaps matches TRBD1 (5 bases). Trimming removed 6 bases from V and 5 bases from J, with 17 bases in between. The length of the CDR3 is 14 residues. The CDR3, as DNA: TGTGCCAGCAGCCCCCGCAGGGCTAATCACGAGCAGTACTTC. Translation gives CASSPRRANHEQYF.

This clonotype has a handful of counts. The J gene is TRBJ2-3, the V gene TRBV14; the D is unclear. The CDR3 length is 15 residues. Germline CDR1 SGHDN, CDR2 FVKESK. Trimming took off 1 base at V and 5 bases at J, with 13 bases between the two ends. The DNA for the CDR3 is TGTGCCAGCAGCCAAGTTGAGCGCGTGCAAGATACGCAGTATTTT. It codes for CASSQVERVQDTQYF.

This clonotype showed up many times. V and J are TRBV6-2 or TRBV6-3 and TRBJ1-1; D uncertain. The V gene's germline CDR1 is MNHEY and CDR2 SVGEGT. Trimming took off 4 bases at V and 4 bases at J, with 10 bases between the two ends. The CDR3 contains 13 residues. The CDR3 DNA sequence: TGTGCCAGCAGTTCTCTGAGTCGCACTGAAGCTTTCTTT. This codes for CASSSLSRTEAFF.

This clonotype was seen at least ten times. CDR3 residues: CASRGWHGKETQYF. CDR3 nucleotide sequence: TGTGCCAGCAGGGGATGGCACGGCAAAGAGACCCAGTACTTC. The V call is TRBV6-5, the J call TRBJ2-5; no clear D gene. The CDR3 loop spans 14 amino acids. V lost 6 bases to trimming and J lost 3 bases, with 14 bases between them. Per the germline V gene, CDR1 is MNHEY and CDR2 is SVGAGI.

A word on this clonotype: Just one base apart from a much larger clone, this may be a read error. The rearrangement joins TRBV2 to TRBJ2-1; tentatively, D is TRBD2 (5 bases). Germline-derived CDR1 and CDR2 are SNHLY and FYNNEI. This CDR3 region has 13 residues. CDR3 amino acids: CASSELGASELFF. In DNA, the CDR3 is TGTGCCAGCAGTGAACTGGGAGCCTCGGAGCTGTTCTTC. Based on the CDR3 plus reference TRBV2 and TRBJ2-1, the full variable domain is EPEVTQTPSHQVTQMGQEVILRCVPISNHLYFYWYRQILGQKVEFLVSFYNNEISEKSEIFDDQFSVERPDGSNFTLKIRSTKLEDSAMYFCASSELGASELFFGPGTRLTVL.

In its sample, this clonotype was seen many times. This sequence joins TRBV3-1 and TRBJ2-7; TRBD1 is a possible D gene (5 bases). Germline V gives CDR1 LGHDT, CDR2 YNNKEL (reference sequence). With 1 base removed from V and 6 bases from J, the gap between germline ends came to 10 bases. CDR3 length: 13 residues. CDR3 sequence reads: CASSQVSGIEQYF. Here the CDR3 DNA reads TGTGCCAGCAGCCAAGTTTCAGGGATCGAGCAGTACTTC.

This clonotype was picked up a small number of times. The chain carries TRBV7-2 and TRBJ1-2; TRBD1 matches at 11 bases. CDR1 SGHTA and CDR2 FQGNSA come from the germline V gene. The CDR3 is 16 amino acids. The J segment lost 4 bases and the V segment lost 3 bases, leaving 7 bases of the junction unmatched. The CDR3 sequence is CASSLADRGRSYGYTF. Written as DNA, the CDR3 is TGTGCCAGCAGCTTGGCGGACAGGGGGCGTAGCTATGGCTACACCTTC.